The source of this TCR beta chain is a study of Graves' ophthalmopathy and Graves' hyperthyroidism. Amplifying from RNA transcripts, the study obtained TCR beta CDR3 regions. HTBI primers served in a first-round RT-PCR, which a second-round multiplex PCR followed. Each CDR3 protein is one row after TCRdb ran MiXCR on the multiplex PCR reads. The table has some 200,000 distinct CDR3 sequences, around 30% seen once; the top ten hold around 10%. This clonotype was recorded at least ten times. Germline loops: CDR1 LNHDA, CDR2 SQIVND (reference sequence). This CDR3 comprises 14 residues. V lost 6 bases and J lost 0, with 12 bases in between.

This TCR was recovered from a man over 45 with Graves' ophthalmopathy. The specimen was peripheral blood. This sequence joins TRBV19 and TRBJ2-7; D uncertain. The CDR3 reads CASSRGSSSYEQYF. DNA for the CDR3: TGTGCCAGTAGCCGAGGCAGTAGCTCCTACGAGCAGTACTTC.